These 2 T cell receptor beta chains were sequenced from one sample in a study of T cell repertoires in cytomegalovirus infection. TCRdb analysed the reads with MiXCR anew, one entry per CDR3 protein. The sample yields some 200,000 distinct CDR3 sequences, approximately 19% seen once. The sequencing input was PBMCs. These receptors were collected from a human donor in good health (CMV status not recorded). Some clones in this sample may be carry-over from other donors' samples.

This clonotype was observed a few times. The chain has TRBV20-1 and TRBJ2-7; 8 bases fit TRBD1. The CDR3 is 14 residues long. CDR1 and CDR2 (germline): DFQATT, SNEGSKA (reference sequence). With 4 bases clipped from V and 1 base from J, the junction kept 6 bases outside the gene matches. The CDR3 sequence: CSAKGQGRSYEQYF. The CDR3, as DNA: TGCAGTGCTAAAGGACAGGGAAGGTCCTACGAGCAGTACTTC.

This clonotype has ten or more counts. The chain has TRBV7-8 and TRBJ1-5; D possibly corresponds to TRBD1 (5 bases). Trimming cost V 2 bases and J 6 bases, with 14 bases left between them. The CDR3 extends over 15 amino acids. The germline gives CDR1 SGHVS, CDR2 FQNEAQ. CDR3 sequence (DNA): TGTGCCAGCAGCTTATTTGCAGGGCATCCTCAGCCCCAGCATTTT. Its protein is CASSLFAGHPQPQHF.